The 9 T cell receptor delta chains given below trace back to one sample, sequenced in a study of gamma-delta chains in newborns, infants, children. TCRdb re-processed the reads via CATT. The sample consists of more than 7,500 delta-chain clones, approximately 22% of them appearing once. The specimen sequenced was blood. The receptor set was obtained from a child who was a newborn, infant or young child, either healthy, febrile or measles-vaccinated (not recorded which).

This clone has only a few counts. The same CDR3 can be traced to other DNA sequences in this sample. The chain employs TRDV2 and TRDJ1, with D uncertain. CDR1 is GEAIGNYY and CDR2 is EKD in the germline V gene. Trimming took off 1 base at V and 0 bases at J, with 8 bases between the two ends. CDR3 size: 14 residues. The CDR3 here is CACDTLLYTDKLIF. The CDR3 region has the DNA TGTGCCTGTGACACACTCCTGTACACCGATAAACTCATCTTT.

The chain has TRDV2 and TRDJ3, with 8 bases matching TRDD3. The ends lost 0 bases at V and 2 bases at J; junction bases unmatched: 11. This CDR3 region has 20 residues. Germline values: CDR1 GEAIGNYY, CDR2 EKD. As DNA, the CDR3 is TGTGCCTGTGACACCGGGGGCTTAGGGGATACAACCTGGGACACCCGACAGATGTTTTTC. Amino acids: CACDTGGLGDTTWDTRQMFF.

The chain joins TRDV1 to TRDJ1; D unresolved. The CDR3 runs to 14 residues. V was trimmed by 0 bases and J by 6 bases, leaving 11 bases between them. Germline V gene sequence: CDR1 TSWWSYY, CDR2 QGS. Here the CDR3 DNA reads TGTGCTCTTGGGGAACTAGGAGGGTATCATAAACTCATCTTT. It translates to CALGELGGYHKLIF.

About this clone itself: A read error may produce the germline difference seen at one junction end. The V gene is TRDV2, the J gene TRDJ1; 11 bases agree with TRDD3. The CDR3 has 25 amino acids. Germline CDR1 GEAIGNYY, CDR2 EKD. The CDR3 loop is CACGTITQGLGDTRANVPYTDKLIF. The DNA of the CDR3 is TGTGCCTGTGGCACCATCACTCAGGGGCTGGGGGATACCCGAGCGAATGTCCCTTACACCGATAAACTCATCTTT.

In its sample, this clone is medium-sized (0.01 to 0.1%). The gene calls are TRDV2 and TRDJ1, with a tentative D call TRDD3 (5 bases). The CDR3 runs to 18 residues. Germline V gene data show CDR1 as GEAIGNYY and CDR2 as EKD. Trimming took 0 bases from V and 4 from J, leaving 23 bases between them. The CDR3 DNA reads TGTGCCTGTGACACCTTGGGGCATTCCCCCGCTGTAGACGATAAACTCATCTTT. Translated, it gives CACDTLGHSPAVDDKLIF.

The V call is TRDV2, the J call TRDJ1, with a weak D call TRDD3 (6 bases). This CDR3 spans 17 amino acids. Trimming took 0 bases from V and 0 from J, leaving 16 bases between them. Per germline, CDR1 GEAIGNYY and CDR2 EKD. The CDR3 reads CACDTLSTGRNTDKLIF. The CDR3 DNA follows: TGTGCCTGTGACACCCTAAGTACTGGGAGAAACACCGATAAACTCATCTTT.

The chain recombines TRDV1 with TRDJ1; D perhaps matches TRDD2 (7 bases). Germline assignment: CDR1 TSWWSYY and CDR2 QGS. The V and J ends lost 1 base and 1 base respectively, with 40 bases between them. The CDR3 covers 25 residues. DNA for the CDR3: TGTGCTCTTGGGGAACGTTCCAGGGTTCCTACAGGGCCCTTACTGGGCTATCGAGTCACCGATAAACTCATCTTT. Its translation is CALGERSRVPTGPLLGYRVTDKLIF.

The V call is TRDV2, the J call TRDJ1; 8 nucleotides match TRDD3. Germline V gene lookup returns CDR1 GEAIGNYY and CDR2 EKD. The CDR3 is 15 residues long. Trimming took 0 bases from V and 4 from J; bases not matched to a gene: 6. The CDR3, as DNA: TGTGCCTGTGACACCGTTGGGGGATCGGTCGATAAACTCATCTTT. Translation gives CACDTVGGSVDKLIF.

With respect to this clone: Sequence at one end of the junction differs from germline and may be a read error. The same CDR3 can be traced to other DNA sequences in this sample. The DNA of the CDR3 is TGTGCCCGTGACCCAGTTTCGGCTGGGGGATACAGTGTCTCCGATAAACTCATCTTT. It translates to CARDPVSAGGYSVSDKLIF. The V gene is TRDV2, the J gene TRDJ1; the match to TRDD3 covers 11 bases. The CDR3 has 19 residues. Per germline, CDR1 GEAIGNYY and CDR2 EKD.